This T cell receptor (beta chain) appears in the sequencing data of a study of T cell responses to AZD1222 COVID-19 vaccine. Points on this clone: Antigen unknown. Within the sample, other DNA sequences also encode this same CDR3.

The V and J ends lost 1 base and 4 bases respectively, with 5 bases between them. The CDR3 loop spans 13 amino acids. The germline V gene encodes CDR1 LNHDA and CDR2 SQIVND (reference sequence). Profiling relied on immunoSEQ multiplex PCR, and the TCRdb table lists in-frame clones only, not all of them. The table includes roughly 67,000 clones, 88% detected once. Overall study results and limits: White British people made up most donors, females outnumbered males, and clonal diversity was possibly underestimated. Spike-specific TCR depth and breadth grew after two AZD1222 doses. Vaccine-related CD4 TCRs covered spike, predominating at 160-218 and 743-854.

This clonotype was obtained from an adult in good health. The starting material was peripheral blood, obtained on day 0 of AZD1222 vaccination. V and J are TRBV19 and TRBJ1-5, with D perhaps TRBD1 (5 bases). This chain's CDR3 is CASSIGGNQPQHF. In DNA, the CDR3 is TGTGCCAGTAGTATAGGGGGGAATCAGCCCCAGCATTTT.